The next 26 T cell receptor beta chains were all read from a single sample in a study of blood T cells in healthy people across ages. A second PCR, run for about 7 to 11 cycles, used a sample-barcoded 5' primer plus a J-beta primer mix. TCRdb re-called the 5' RACE reads through MiXCR, storing one row per CDR3 protein. The sample contains around 1.1 million distinct CDR3 sequences, around two fifths of which appear only once. Source material: blood. The source of these receptors is a man aged 18 to 30 in good health.

This chain connects TRBV12-3 or TRBV12-4 to TRBJ2-2, with D unresolved. Trimming took 5 bases from V and 6 from J, leaving 4 bases between them. CDR3 length: 11 amino acids. The CDR3 nucleotides are TGTGCCAGCAGTGGCCCCGGGGAGCTGTTTTTT. It yields the protein CASSGPGELFF.

The CDR3 region is CSARSIGGAGELFF. The CDR3 bases are TGCAGTGCTAGATCTATCGGCGGGGCCGGGGAGCTGTTTTTT. This rearrangement joins TRBV20-1 to TRBJ2-2; weak D call: TRBD2 (6 bases). The V and J ends lost 2 bases and 6 bases respectively, with 13 bases between them. The CDR3 is made up of 14 amino acids. Germline CDR1 DFQATT, CDR2 SNEGSKA (reference sequence).

This clonotype showed up just a few times. The V gene is TRBV5-1, the J gene TRBJ1-4; D is possibly TRBD1 (5 bases). CDR1 and CDR2 from the germline V gene are SGHRS and YFSETQ. The CDR3 has 15 residues. The germline V and J ends were trimmed by 7 bases and 5 bases, with 18 bases remaining between them. The CDR3 DNA follows: TGCGCCAGCCGACTCTCCGGGACGGAGAATGAAAAACTGTTTTTT. Translating gives CASRLSGTENEKLFF.

The chain combines TRBV6-2 or TRBV6-3 with TRBJ2-7; 12 bases are a match to TRBD1. There are 17 residues in the CDR3. V lost 0 bases, J lost 7 bases, and 10 bases stayed unmatched. The germline gives CDR1 MNHEY, CDR2 SVGEGT. The CDR3 reads CASSYSRDRGRLNEQYF. The CDR3 nucleotides read TGTGCCAGCAGTTACTCGAGGGACAGGGGGCGATTGAATGAGCAGTACTTC.

The chain recombines TRBV29-1 with TRBJ2-5; D not resolved. The J call may be incorrect, as the DNA end agrees better with TRBJ2-7. There are 10 residues in the CDR3. Germline CDR1 and CDR2: SQVTM and ANQGSEA. The CDR3 DNA reads TGCAGCGTTGGCTTAAACGAGCAGTACTTC. Translating gives CSVGLNEQYF.

This chain connects TRBV6-2 or TRBV6-3 to TRBJ1-2; possibly TRBD1 for D (6 bases). This CDR3 is built from 16 residues. The germline V gene has CDR1 MNHEY and CDR2 SVGEGT. Trimming removed 0 bases at V and 2 bases at J, with 13 bases between. CDR3 DNA sequence: TGTGCCAGCAGTTACTCGATATCACAGGGAAACTATGGCTACACCTTC. This encodes CASSYSISQGNYGYTF.

This rearrangement joins TRBV20-1 to TRBJ1-1; D unclear. The CDR3 spans 12 residues. Germline CDR1 DFQATT, CDR2 SNEGSKA (reference sequence). V lost 6 bases to trimming and J lost 3 bases, with 11 bases between them. CDR3 DNA: TGCAGTGCGGGCGATTTAGACACTGAAGCTTTCTTT. This sequence encodes CSAGDLDTEAFF.

This clonotype was found a few times. The chain carries TRBV7-2 and TRBJ2-7; 15 nucleotides match TRBD2. V trimming: 3 bases; J trimming: 6 bases; junction bases outside the gene matches: 9. Germline assignment: CDR1 SGHTA and CDR2 FQGNSA. The CDR3 spans 17 residues. CDR3 DNA: TGTGCCAGCAGCTTGGTAGAGGGACTAGCGGGGGGATCCGAGCAGTACTTC. It encodes CASSLVEGLAGGSEQYF.

This clonotype was seen more than once but under ten times. The chain is built from TRBV5-1 and TRBJ2-4; no clear D. The DNA end lines up better with TRBJ2-7; the J call may be wrong. This CDR3 has 15 amino acids. The germline V gene has CDR1 SGHRS and CDR2 YFSETQ. Written as DNA, the CDR3 is TGCGCCAGCAGAGCCAACCCCCCCAGCAACTACGAGCAGTACTTC. Its translation: CASRANPPSNYEQYF.

The J gene is TRBJ2-3, the V gene TRBV21-1; TRBD1 is taken as the D call from the table, unchecked against the DNA. TRBV21-1 is classified as a pseudogene. The CDR3 runs to 16 residues. The chain's CDR3 is CASSKAVRQGGSGQYF. The DNA for the CDR3 is TGTGCCAGCAGCAAAGCGGTGCGACAGGGAGGGAGCGGGCAGTATTTT.

This clonotype has only one observation. The chain uses TRBV29-1 and TRBJ2-3; 9 nucleotides match TRBD1. The CDR3 loop spans 14 amino acids. J lost 2 bases, V lost 7 bases, and 7 bases had no gene match. Germline V gives CDR1 SQVTM, CDR2 ANQGSEA. The DNA for the CDR3 is TGCAGCGCTAAGGACAGGGGCCACACAGATACGCAGTATTTT. Amino acids: CSAKDRGHTDTQYF.

J is TRBJ2-5 and V is TRBV2; 7 nucleotides align to TRBD1. With V trimmed by 3 bases and J by 0 bases, 4 bases remained unmatched. Germline V gene sequence: CDR1 SNHLY, CDR2 FYNNEI. The CDR3 sequence is 15 residues long. CDR3 region: CASSEDRKYQETQYF. The CDR3, as DNA: TGTGCCAGCAGTGAGGACAGGAAGTACCAAGAGACCCAGTACTTC.

A few counts support this clonotype. The chain has TRBV9 and TRBJ1-6; a possible D gene is TRBD1 (5 bases). Germline CDR1 and CDR2: SGDLS and YYNGEE. V was trimmed by 4 bases and J by 8 bases, leaving 16 bases between them. The CDR3 loop spans 15 amino acids. The CDR3 DNA reads as TGTGCCAGCAGCCCCGGGGACCGACCCTATTCACCCCTCCACTTT. Translation gives CASSPGDRPYSPLHF.

This chain uses TRBV29-1 with TRBJ2-1, with D unclear. CDR3 length equals 14 residues. Germline V gene sequence: CDR1 SQVTM, CDR2 ANQGSEA. Trimming cost V 4 bases and J 10 bases, with 20 bases left between them. CDR3 DNA: TGCAGCGTTGGTCGGCTGCAGAGGCCGGACGAGCAGTTCTTC. It yields the protein CSVGRLQRPDEQFF.

This clonotype has a handful of counts. This rearrangement joins TRBV20-1 to TRBJ2-3, with 9 bases lining up with TRBD1. The CDR3 runs to 14 residues. Germline loops: CDR1 DFQATT, CDR2 SNEGSKA (reference sequence). J gave up 2 bases and V 6 bases, and 6 bases lay outside the gene matches. As DNA, the CDR3 is TGCAGTGCCGATGGGGACAGGGTCACAGATACGCAGTATTTT. As protein: CSADGDRVTDTQYF.

The gene calls are TRBV27 and TRBJ1-2, with TRBD1 as a possible D gene (5 bases). The V end was cut by 4 bases, the J end by 0 bases, with 15 bases between. The CDR3 runs to 16 residues. Germline V CDR1 and CDR2: MNHEY, SMNVEV (reference sequence). CDR3 amino acids: CASSSSPQGTNYGYTF. The CDR3 DNA is TGTGCCAGCAGTTCGTCCCCCCAGGGAACTAACTATGGCTACACCTTC.

This clonotype was counted a few times. The genes are TRBV4-1 and TRBJ2-2; TRBD2 is a possible D gene (5 bases). Germline lookup yields CDR1 MGHRA and CDR2 YSYEKL. Trimming removed 7 bases from V and 1 base from J, with 13 bases in between. The CDR3 loop spans 15 amino acids. The chain's CDR3 is CASKSMAGNTGELFF. The CDR3 region has the DNA TGCGCCAGCAAAAGTATGGCGGGGAACACCGGGGAGCTGTTTTTT.

The V and J genes are TRBV12-3 or TRBV12-4 and TRBJ2-7; 7 bases align to TRBD1. This CDR3 has 14 residues. The ends lost 3 bases at V and 6 bases at J; junction bases unmatched: 8. The CDR3 DNA reads as TGTGCCAGCAGTTTGGGGCAGGGGGTTAGCGAGCAGTACTTC. It specifies CASSLGQGVSEQYF.

V and J are TRBV6-1 and TRBJ1-1, with D possibly being TRBD1 (6 bases). Germline V gene lookup returns CDR1 MNHNS and CDR2 SASEGT. Trimming took 6 bases from V and 4 from J, leaving 18 bases between them. There are 15 residues in the CDR3. CDR3 loop: CASSQDSVQGTEAFF. CDR3 in DNA: TGTGCCAGCAGCCAAGATAGCGTACAGGGCACTGAAGCTTTCTTT.

The chain employs TRBV6-1 and TRBJ2-3; 8 bases agree with TRBD1. This CDR3 has 18 residues. V trimming: 6 bases; J trimming: 2 bases; junction bases outside the gene matches: 16. The V gene's germline CDR1 is MNHNS and CDR2 SASEGT. The CDR3 DNA follows: TGTGCCAGCAGCCACCCAGGGGGCGCAAGGGGGAACACAGATACGCAGTATTTT. This sequence encodes CASSHPGGARGNTDTQYF.

Here the CDR3 reads CASSPQGTGVRKLFF. The CDR3, as DNA: TGTGCCAGTAGCCCACAGGGGACGGGCGTTCGAAAGCTGTTTTTT. The V and J genes are TRBV13 and TRBJ2-2, with TRBD1 matching over 7 bases. This CDR3 is built from 15 residues. The V segment lost 9 bases and the J segment 12 bases; nucleotides outside the gene matches: 19. Germline V CDR1 and CDR2: PRHDT, FYEKMQ (reference sequence).

The CDR3 reads CASSLSVVAYNEQYF. The CDR3 DNA sequence: TGTGCCAGCAGTTTATCGGTTGTCGCCTACAATGAGCAGTACTTC. The chain carries TRBV27 and TRBJ2-7, with D hard to call. V was clipped by 0 bases and J by 7 bases, with 16 bases between them. CDR3 size: 15 residues. The germline V gene has CDR1 MNHEY and CDR2 SMNVEV (reference sequence).

This sequence joins TRBV11-1 and TRBJ2-2; the match to TRBD2 covers 7 bases. Per the germline V gene, CDR1 is SGHAT and CDR2 is FQDESV (reference sequence). This CDR3 region has 18 residues. With 4 bases clipped from V and 7 bases from J, the junction kept 18 bases outside the gene matches. The CDR3 DNA reads as TGTGCCAGCAGCTCGCCGGGGAGCGGGAAGGTATCGGGCGGGGAGCTGTTTTTT. This codes for CASSSPGSGKVSGGELFF.

In this sample, this clonotype turned up once. V and J are TRBV27 and TRBJ1-5; D may be TRBD1 (6 bases). Trimming pared 3 bases from V and 2 bases from J, leaving 11 bases between. CDR3 length equals 15 residues. Germline lookup yields CDR1 MNHEY and CDR2 SMNVEV (reference sequence). Here the CDR3 reads CASSFLGAGNQPQHF. Written as DNA, the CDR3 is TGTGCCAGCAGTTTTTTGGGGGCTGGCAATCAGCCCCAGCATTTT.

The gene calls are TRBV4-2 and TRBJ2-1, with TRBD2 matching over 11 bases. V gave up 4 bases and J gave up 5 bases; unmatched junction bases: 10. This CDR3 is 17 amino acids long. From germline, CDR1 is LGHNA and CDR2 YNFKEQ. The CDR3 nucleotides are TGTGCCAGCAGCCGAATGCTGACTAGCGGGGAAGACAATGAGCAGTTCTTC. It encodes CASSRMLTSGEDNEQFF.

This clonotype was observed a handful of times. V and J are TRBV14 and TRBJ2-1; D possibly uses TRBD1 or TRBD2 (6 bases each). Germline CDR1 and CDR2: SGHDN and FVKESK. This CDR3 comprises 13 residues. The germline V and J ends were trimmed by 4 bases and 10 bases, with 14 bases remaining between them. The CDR3 protein is CASSLGGGREQFF. CDR3 DNA sequence: TGTGCCAGCAGCCTAGGAGGGGGGAGAGAGCAGTTCTTC.